This T cell receptor beta chain is drawn from a study of PD-1 blockade in classical Hodgkin lymphoma. This clone was seen just once. Its antigen is not identified. Relapse after autologous stem cell transplantation occurred in every patient, and brentuximab vedotin exposure varied. Profiled with immunoSEQ multiplex PCR; TCRdb holds only in-frame clones, not every one. The sample has 40,000 to 45,000 clones, around 80% seen once; the top ten hold 13%. The CDR3 covers 14 residues. The V gene lost 3 bases and the J gene lost 4 bases, with 13 bases spanning the gap. CDR1 SGDLS and CDR2 YYNGEE come from the germline V gene. Findings and limits, study-wide: Unlike CD8+ TCR diversity, which did not rise significantly by C4D1, CD4+ TCR diversity did. Reasons behind the repertoire differences stay unclear, perhaps disease activity or earlier therapy. Exclusion was the outcome for patients who began nivolumab under 1 year after ASCT.

The chain links TRBV9 to TRBJ2-5; D is perhaps TRBD1 (5 bases). The clonotype was recovered from a human donor with classical Hodgkin lymphoma. Sequences were derived from peripheral blood mononuclear cells (PBMCs), sampled at baseline. In nucleotides, the CDR3 is TGTGCCAGCAGCGGAGACTCTAGGGGAGAGACCCAGTACTTC. This gives the protein CASSGDSRGETQYF.